Listed below are T cell receptor beta chains from one sample, sequenced in a study of control samples from healthy donors and cancer patients. Clones were read by immunoSEQ multiplex PCR, and TCRdb kept only the in-frame ones, dropping some. The table has more than 50,000 clones, 65% to 90% seen once. The sequenced sample was blood. The receptors stem from a middle-aged man in good health. The CDR3 runs from the conserved cysteine through the conserved F or W. The order of the fields is V gene, D gene, clone size, J gene, CDR3 DNA, CDR3 protein. D genes are given only for firm matches. Size is stated for part of the rows, as once, few or many counts, or as a class when the clone is expanded.

V: TRBV7-9; D: NA; size: few; J: TRBJ1-5; DNA: TGTGCCAGCAGCTCGGAAAGGGACGGTGGCCAGCCCCAGCATTTT; CDR3: CASSSERDGGQPQHF
V: TRBV18; D: TRBD1; size: NA; J: TRBJ1-2; DNA: TGTGCCAGCTCACCTCCGGACAGGGACTATGGCTACACCTTC; CDR3: CASSPPDRDYGYTF
V: TRBV28; D: NA; size: NA; J: TRBJ2-1; DNA: TGTGCCAGCAGTCCCTTGGGGGCGGGGACGACCGACAATGAGCAGTTCTTC; CDR3: CASSPLGAGTTDNEQFF
V: TRBV7-2; D: TRBD2; size: NA; J: TRBJ2-1; DNA: TGTGCCAGCAGCTTAGGTCTAGCGGGAGGGCCGCAGAATGAGCAGTTCTTC; CDR3: CASSLGLAGGPQNEQFF
V: TRBV3-1/TRBV3-2; D: NA; size: NA; J: TRBJ2-2; DNA: TGTGCCAGCAGCCCGACTAAAGGCCACACCGGGGAGCTGTTTTTT; CDR3: CASSPTKGHTGELFF
V: TRBV9; D: NA; size: NA; J: TRBJ2-1; DNA: TGTGCCAGCAGCGTAGGGGGGGCTAGCAGCTCCTACAATGAGCAGTTCTTC; CDR3: CASSVGGASSSYNEQFF
V: TRBV11-1; D: TRBD1; size: medium-sized; J: TRBJ1-2; DNA: TGTGCCAGCAGCTTATCAGACAGGGGAATGTATGGCTACACCTTC; CDR3: CASSLSDRGMYGYTF
V: TRBV10-2; D: NA; size: NA; J: TRBJ2-1; DNA: TGCGCCAGCGGGACGGGGGTAACCTACAATGAGCAGTTCTTC; CDR3: CASGTGVTYNEQFF
V: TRBV7-8; D: TRBD1; size: few; J: TRBJ1-4; DNA: TGTGCCAGCAGCATCGACAGGGGGTTTGATGAAAAACTGTTTTTT; CDR3: CASSIDRGFDEKLFF
V: TRBV2; D: NA; size: few; J: TRBJ2-5; DNA: TGTGCCAGCAGTAGGGACGGAATCCAAGAGACCCAGTACTTC; CDR3: CASSRDGIQETQYF
V: TRBV6-2/TRBV6-3; D: TRBD2; size: NA; J: TRBJ2-7; DNA: TGTGCCAGCAGCCCCCAGCGGGGGGCGACGGGCTACGAGCAGTACTTC; CDR3: CASSPQRGATGYEQYF
V: TRBV6-5; D: TRBD1; size: NA; J: TRBJ1-5; DNA: TGTGCCAGCAGCACGGACAGGAATAGCAATCAGCCCCAGCATTTT; CDR3: CASSTDRNSNQPQHF
V: TRBV5-5; D: TRBD2; size: NA; J: TRBJ2-7; DNA: TGTGCCAGCAGCTTGGCGGGGGGTCCATACTACGAGCAGTACTTC; CDR3: CASSLAGGPYYEQYF
V: TRBV6-2/TRBV6-3; D: TRBD1; size: once; J: TRBJ2-7; DNA: TGTGCCAGCAGCCCCCAGGGGGACGAGCAGTACTTC; CDR3: CASSPQGDEQYF
V: TRBV7-2; D: TRBD1; size: NA; J: TRBJ2-1; DNA: TGTGCCAGCAGCTCCGGGACAGAGCTTGCAGATGAGCAGTTCTTC; CDR3: CASSSGTELADEQFF
V: TRBV29-1; D: NA; size: NA; J: TRBJ2-1; DNA: TGCAGCGTTGACGCGCAGACTAGACCCTACAATGAGCAGTTCTTC; CDR3: CSVDAQTRPYNEQFF
V: TRBV19; D: NA; size: NA; J: TRBJ1-5; DNA: TGTGCCAGTAGTGATGGGCGACGGCAGCCCCAGCATTTT; CDR3: CASSDGRRQPQHF
V: TRBV27; D: NA; size: few; J: TRBJ1-1; DNA: TGTGCCGTCAGGGGTAATTTGAACACTGAAGCTTTCTTT; CDR3: CAVRGNLNTEAFF
V: TRBV19; D: TRBD2; size: NA; J: TRBJ2-2; DNA: TGTGCCAGTAGGGGGACTAGAGACACCGGGGAGCTGTTTTTT; CDR3: CASRGTRDTGELFF
V: TRBV29-1; D: TRBD1; size: once; J: TRBJ1-1; DNA: TGCAGCGCCAGACAGGGATGGAACACTGAAGCTTTCTTT; CDR3: CSARQGWNTEAFF
V: TRBV14; D: NA; size: NA; J: TRBJ1-1; DNA: TGTGCCAGCAGCCAAGGTGGGGGCAGACTGAACACTGAAGCTTTCTTT; CDR3: CASSQGGGRLNTEAFF
V: TRBV25-1; D: NA; size: NA; J: TRBJ1-2; DNA: TGTGCCAGCAGTGATCGGGGGACGGACGGCTACACCTTC; CDR3: CASSDRGTDGYTF
V: TRBV9; D: NA; size: NA; J: TRBJ1-2; DNA: TGTGCCAGCAGCGTAGCGGGAAGGAACTATGGCTACACCTTC; CDR3: CASSVAGRNYGYTF
V: TRBV9; D: NA; size: NA; J: TRBJ1-2; DNA: TGTGCCAGCAGCGTATCTTCTCTCAAGAGCTATGGCTACACCTTC; CDR3: CASSVSSLKSYGYTF
V: TRBV12-3/TRBV12-4; D: NA; size: NA; J: TRBJ1-1; DNA: TGTGCCAGCAGTCTATATACCGGGACCGAAGCTTTCTTT; CDR3: CASSLYTGTEAFF
V: TRBV7-2; D: NA; size: once; J: TRBJ2-7; DNA: TGTGCCAGCAGCTTTGCGTCAGGGGGGACTGCCTACGAGCAGTACTTC; CDR3: CASSFASGGTAYEQYF
V: TRBV5-5; D: NA; size: NA; J: TRBJ1-1; DNA: TGTGCCAGCACCCAATCGGATGAAGCTTTCTTT; CDR3: CASTQSDEAFF
V: TRBV19; D: NA; size: NA; J: TRBJ2-3; DNA: TGTGCCAGTAGTAACGCAGGTAGGGTCACAGATACGCAGTATTTT; CDR3: CASSNAGRVTDTQYF
V: TRBV18; D: NA; size: NA; J: TRBJ2-3; DNA: TGTGCCAGCTCACTAACGGAGGGAAGCACAGATACGCAGTATTTT; CDR3: CASSLTEGSTDTQYF
V: TRBV19; D: TRBD2; size: once; J: TRBJ2-1; DNA: TGTGCCAGTAGTATTTTGTGGACTAGCGGGAGCACTGAGCAGTTCTTC; CDR3: CASSILWTSGSTEQFF
V: TRBV19; D: TRBD2; size: NA; J: TRBJ2-1; DNA: TGTGCCAGTAGTATAGCAGCGGGGTACTACAATGAGCAGTTCTTC; CDR3: CASSIAAGYYNEQFF
V: TRBV11-2; D: NA; size: NA; J: TRBJ2-7; DNA: TGTGCCAGCAGCTCAATTTCCCGGACAGATACCTACGAGCAGTACTTC; CDR3: CASSSISRTDTYEQYF
V: TRBV7-9; D: NA; size: NA; J: TRBJ1-6; DNA: TGTGCCAGCCAGGGTAGCTCCTATAATTCACCCCTCCACTTT; CDR3: CASQGSSYNSPLHF
V: TRBV5-8; D: TRBD2; size: once; J: TRBJ2-3; DNA: TGTGCCAGCAGCTTGGCGGCTAGCGGGGGATACACAGATACGCAGTATTTT; CDR3: CASSLAASGGYTDTQYF
V: TRBV18; D: NA; size: NA; J: TRBJ2-5; DNA: TGTGCCAGCTCACCAGGGGCGGGAGAGACCCAGTACTTC; CDR3: CASSPGAGETQYF
V: TRBV5-5; D: TRBD1; size: NA; J: TRBJ2-2; DNA: TGTGCCAGCAGCTTTAGAACAGGGGATTCCGGGGAGCTGTTTTTT; CDR3: CASSFRTGDSGELFF
V: TRBV5-1; D: TRBD1; size: NA; J: TRBJ1-1; DNA: TGCGCCAGCAGCTCAACTGGACAGGGTCGAACTGAAGCTTTCTTT; CDR3: CASSSTGQGRTEAFF
V: TRBV24-1; D: TRBD1; size: NA; J: TRBJ1-1; DNA: TGTGCCACCAGTGATGGACAGGGACGGACTGAAGCTTTCTTT; CDR3: CATSDGQGRTEAFF
V: TRBV27; D: NA; size: NA; J: TRBJ1-2; DNA: TGTGCCAGCAGTTTATCGAAGGCGGGCTACACCTTC; CDR3: CASSLSKAGYTF
V: TRBV5-5; D: NA; size: NA; J: TRBJ1-1; DNA: TGTGCCAGCAGCTTGGGACAGTTTAGAACTGAAGCTTTCTTT; CDR3: CASSLGQFRTEAFF
V: TRBV4-1; D: TRBD1; size: NA; J: TRBJ1-2; DNA: TGCGCCAGCAGCCAAGAGGCCACAGGGGGAGTATCCAGCGGCTACACCTTC; CDR3: CASSQEATGGVSSGYTF
V: TRBV30; D: NA; size: once; J: TRBJ1-6; DNA: TGTGCCTGGAGTGTAAGGGGTTCTAATTCACCCCTCCACTTT; CDR3: CAWSVRGSNSPLHF
V: TRBV11-3; D: TRBD2; size: NA; J: TRBJ2-3; DNA: TGTGCCAGCAGCGAGCGGGGCGGCACAGATACGCAGTATTTT; CDR3: CASSERGGTDTQYF
V: TRBV7-8; D: NA; size: NA; J: TRBJ2-7; DNA: TGTGCCAGCAGCTTAGCCGTGAACAGGGCTGACGAGCAGTACTTC; CDR3: CASSLAVNRADEQYF
V: TRBV20-1; D: NA; size: NA; J: TRBJ2-7; DNA: TGCAGTGCTCTTCAAGACTACGAGCAGTACTTC; CDR3: CSALQDYEQYF
V: TRBV19; D: TRBD2; size: NA; J: TRBJ2-3; DNA: TGTGCCAGTAGCTCTGCCGCGGGGGGGGTCACAGATACGCAGTATTTT; CDR3: CASSSAAGGVTDTQYF
V: TRBV7-2; D: TRBD1; size: NA; J: TRBJ2-1; DNA: TGTGCCAGCAGCTCCTATGGGGGACAGGGCTACAATGAGCAGTTCTTC; CDR3: CASSSYGGQGYNEQFF
V: TRBV4-3; D: TRBD2; size: NA; J: TRBJ2-5; DNA: TGCGCCAGCAGCTACGGGGGGGCTAGGGAGACCCAGTACTTC; CDR3: CASSYGGARETQYF
V: TRBV6-2/TRBV6-3; D: NA; size: NA; J: TRBJ1-3; DNA: TGTGCCAGCAGCTTACGGACAGCCTTCTCTGGAAACACCATATATTTT; CDR3: CASSLRTAFSGNTIYF
V: TRBV18; D: NA; size: few; J: TRBJ1-5; DNA: TGTGCCAGCTCATCCTATGGGGTGGACAATCAGCCCCAGCATTTT; CDR3: CASSSYGVDNQPQHF
V: TRBV6-5; D: NA; size: NA; J: TRBJ2-3; DNA: TGTGCCAGCAGGGCCTACGGCCCCACAGATACGCAGTATTTT; CDR3: CASRAYGPTDTQYF
V: TRBV5-3; D: TRBD2; size: NA; J: TRBJ2-5; DNA: TGTGCCAGAAGCTTGGGGCGGGGGTTTAAGACCCAGTACTTC; CDR3: CARSLGRGFKTQYF
V: TRBV4-3; D: NA; size: NA; J: TRBJ2-1; DNA: TGCGCCAGCAGCCAAGATTTGGTCGGGCGGGGAACCTACAATGAGCAGTTCTTC; CDR3: CASSQDLVGRGTYNEQFF